This T cell receptor beta chain originates from a study of control samples from healthy donors and cancer patients. Produced via immunoSEQ multiplex PCR; TCRdb's table is partial and in-frame only. The sample holds under 300,000 clones, over 70% seen once. The CDR3 sequence is 15 residues long. Trimming left V 1 base short and J 7 bases short, with 14 bases between. Germline values: CDR1 SGHAT, CDR2 FQNNGV. The chain combines TRBV11-2 with TRBJ1-5, with D tentatively TRBD1 (6 bases). Sequenced sample: PBMCs. The receptor was derived from a woman aged 55-69 years with lung cancer. The CDR3 DNA is TGTGCCAGCAGCTTAGGTAGGGGGTTGGGGCAGCCCCAGCATTTT. It is translated as CASSLGRGLGQPQHF.